What follows are 2 T cell receptor beta chains derived from one specimen sequenced in a study of PD-1 blockade in classical Hodgkin lymphoma. Following autologous stem cell transplantation, relapse occurred in every patient, and exposure to brentuximab vedotin varied. TCRdb keeps only in-frame clones here, not all; method: immunoSEQ multiplex PCR. The table shows about 66,000 clones, with 70% to 75% occurring only once. This specimen was peripheral blood mononuclear cells (PBMCs), taken before the second cycle of nivolumab. These receptors were taken from a human donor with classical Hodgkin lymphoma.

This clone was detected once. The chain's CDR3 is CASSLSGGIATNEKLFF. CDR3 DNA sequence: TGTGCCAGCAGTTTATCGGGAGGTATTGCAACTAATGAAAAACTGTTTTTT. The chain carries TRBV27 and TRBJ1-4; D is undetermined. The CDR3 spans 17 residues. Germline loops: CDR1 MNHEY, CDR2 SMNVEV (reference sequence). V lost 0 bases and J lost 0, with 11 bases in between.

The rearrangement joins TRBV19 to TRBJ2-3; 11 bases are a match to TRBD2. CDR1 and CDR2 (germline): LNHDA, SQIVND (reference sequence). The CDR3 has 14 amino acids. Trimming at V came to 10 bases and at J to 7 bases, leaving 10 bases not matched to a gene. CDR3 region: CATTTSGVVNTQYF. CDR3 in DNA: TGTGCCACAACGACTAGCGGGGTGGTGAATACGCAGTATTTT.